These T cell receptor beta chains were read from a single sample in a study of T cells in Graves' hyperthyroidism and ophthalmopathy. MiXCR, run by TCRdb on the multiplex PCR reads, gives a single entry per CDR3 protein. The profile shows approximately 610,000 distinct CDR3 sequences, roughly 17% of them singletons. Sequencing was performed on blood. The origin of the receptors is a woman aged 18-29 years with Graves' hyperthyroidism. Both conserved end residues are part of each CDR3. The D gene is left open where the match is weak. Only some rows state a clone size, as once, few, many or a class for expanded clones.

size	J	D	V	CDR3	DNA
few	TRBJ1-1	-	TRBV20-1	CSARTVALAFF	TGCAGTGCTAGGACAGTGGCACTGGCTTTCTTT
many	TRBJ1-5	-	TRBV27	CARIRASNQPQHF	TGTGCCAGGATCCGGGCTTCTAATCAGCCCCAGCATTTT
few	TRBJ2-2	TRBD1	TRBV7-9	CASSAGQGGTGELFF	TGTGCCAGCAGCGCCGGACAGGGGGGAACCGGGGAGCTGTTTTTT
few	TRBJ1-1	-	TRBV19	CASSMFRGRPPRTEAFF	TGTGCCAGTAGTATGTTCAGGGGCCGCCCCCCAAGAACTGAAGCTTTCTTT
few	TRBJ2-7	-	TRBV6-2/TRBV6-3	CASGYFGEQYF	TGTGCCAGCGGATATTTCGGAGAGCAGTACTTC
many	TRBJ1-5	-	TRBV20-1	CSARPLRKIQPQHF	TGCAGTGCTAGACCCCTAAGGAAGATTCAGCCCCAGCATTTT
many	TRBJ2-1	-	TRBV20-1	CSAQQLPSSYNEQFF	TGCAGTGCCCAGCAGCTCCCGAGCTCCTACAATGAGCAGTTCTTC
many	TRBJ2-7	-	TRBV6-2/TRBV6-3	CASSYSRLFYEQYF	TGTGCCAGCAGTTACTCTCGCTTGTTCTACGAGCAGTACTTC
many	TRBJ2-3	TRBD2	TRBV11-1	CASSSSGSRADTQYF	TGTGCCAGCAGCAGTAGCGGGAGTCGTGCAGATACGCAGTATTTT
-	TRBJ2-3	-	TRBV6-2/TRBV6-3	CASSGRDPRSTDTQYF	TGTGCCAGCAGTGGACGGGACCCTCGGAGCACAGATACGCAGTATTTT
many	TRBJ1-2	-	TRBV11-2	CASSPSQANYGYTF	TGTGCCAGCAGCCCTTCGCAGGCTAACTATGGCTACACCTTC
few	TRBJ2-3	TRBD2	TRBV7-2	CASSLARLAGGRDTQYF	TGTGCCAGCAGCTTAGCGAGGCTAGCGGGGGGCAGGGATACGCAGTATTTT
-	TRBJ2-5	-	TRBV27	CASRPSYSEETQYF	TGTGCCAGCAGGCCTAGTTACAGTGAGGAGACCCAGTACTTC
few	TRBJ2-1	TRBD2	TRBV25-1	CASGGGSSYNEQFF	TGTGCCAGCGGGGGAGGGAGCTCCTACAATGAGCAGTTCTTC
few	TRBJ1-2	TRBD1	TRBV5-1	CASSLPTGAGYTF	TGCGCCAGCAGCTTACCGACAGGGGCTGGCTACACCTTC
many	TRBJ2-3	TRBD2	TRBV20-1	CSATRTSGDTQYF	TGCAGTGCCACCCGGACTAGCGGAGATACGCAGTATTTT
many	TRBJ1-6	TRBD1	TRBV12-3/TRBV12-4	CASSFRDRGSPLHF	TGTGCCAGCAGTTTCCGGGACAGGGGATCACCCCTCCACTTT
-	TRBJ2-6	TRBD1	TRBV4-1	CASSRPGQGVSSGANVLTF	TGCGCCAGCAGCCGCCCGGGACAGGGTGTTTCCTCGGGGGCCAACGTCCTGACTTTC
-	TRBJ1-1	TRBD1	TRBV12-3/TRBV12-4	CASSLGQGASEAFF	TGTGCCAGCAGTTTAGGGCAGGGGGCATCTGAAGCTTTCTTT
many	TRBJ2-1	-	TRBV12-3/TRBV12-4	CASSEGDAIEQFF	TGTGCCAGCAGTGAAGGGGATGCTATTGAGCAGTTCTTC
many	TRBJ1-2	-	TRBV20-1	CSARGTGTYGYTF	TGCAGTGCTAGAGGAACAGGGACCTATGGCTACACCTTC
few	TRBJ1-2	-	TRBV20-1	CSVPTNYGYTF	TGCAGTGTGCCCACTAACTATGGCTACACCTTC
many	TRBJ1-1	-	TRBV27	CASSLTGQSEAFF	TGTGCCAGCAGTTTAACAGGGCAGAGTGAAGCTTTCTTT
many	TRBJ2-7	TRBD1	TRBV20-1	CSADSQGDPRLGPYEQYF	TGCAGTGCAGACTCCCAGGGGGACCCCAGGCTAGGCCCCTACGAGCAGTACTTC
few	TRBJ1-6	-	TRBV11-2	CASSFGDHNSPLHF	TGTGCCAGCAGCTTCGGGGACCATAATTCACCCCTCCACTTT
many	TRBJ2-7	-	TRBV27	CASSPDSRYEQYF	TGTGCCAGCAGTCCCGACAGTCGATACGAGCAGTACTTC
many	TRBJ2-7	-	TRBV28	CASSLEQYEQYF	TGTGCCAGCAGTTTAGAACAGTACGAGCAGTACTTC